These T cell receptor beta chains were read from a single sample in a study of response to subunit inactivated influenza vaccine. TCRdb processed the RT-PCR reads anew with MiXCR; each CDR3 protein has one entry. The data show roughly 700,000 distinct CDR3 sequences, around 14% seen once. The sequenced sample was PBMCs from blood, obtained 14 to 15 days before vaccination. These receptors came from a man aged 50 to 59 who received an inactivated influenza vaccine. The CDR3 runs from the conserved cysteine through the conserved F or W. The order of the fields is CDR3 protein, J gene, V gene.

CDR3 protein: CSARRTGGEGRTQYF
J gene: TRBJ2-5
V gene: TRBV20-1

CDR3 protein: CASSLAIRTSGGGDTQYF
J gene: TRBJ2-3
V gene: TRBV7-2

CDR3 protein: CATSRDFTVSSYEQYF
J gene: TRBJ2-7
V gene: TRBV15

CDR3 protein: CATIEGQGYYEQYF
J gene: TRBJ2-7
V gene: TRBV24-1

CDR3 protein: CASRQGATEAFF
J gene: TRBJ1-1
V gene: TRBV13

CDR3 protein: CSAMSQLRGRPGNQPQHF
J gene: TRBJ1-5
V gene: TRBV20-1

CDR3 protein: CASSTADAYEQYF
J gene: TRBJ2-7
V gene: TRBV5-6

CDR3 protein: CASSVGTSGRNYEQYF
J gene: TRBJ2-7
V gene: TRBV4-3

CDR3 protein: CASSRRQGAQGYTF
J gene: TRBJ1-2
V gene: TRBV7-2

CDR3 protein: CASRPLGRGNYEQYF
J gene: TRBJ2-7
V gene: TRBV6-1

CDR3 protein: CASSNRAQGTEAFF
J gene: TRBJ1-1
V gene: TRBV6-6

CDR3 protein: CASSVEGEAYEQYF
J gene: TRBJ2-7
V gene: TRBV9

CDR3 protein: CASRERYFSDEQFF
J gene: TRBJ2-1
V gene: TRBV7-8

CDR3 protein: CSARETRAETQYF
J gene: TRBJ2-5
V gene: TRBV20-1

CDR3 protein: CASSTDRDRDSYEQYF
J gene: TRBJ2-7
V gene: TRBV7-9

CDR3 protein: CAISDEQGMNTEAFF
J gene: TRBJ1-1
V gene: TRBV10-3

CDR3 protein: CASSPGQGLHGYTF
J gene: TRBJ1-2
V gene: TRBV10-1

CDR3 protein: CSAAGLVGETQYF
J gene: TRBJ2-5
V gene: TRBV20-1

CDR3 protein: CSVGLLGTSGTEAFF
J gene: TRBJ1-1
V gene: TRBV29-1

CDR3 protein: CASSKGLAGGINEQFF
J gene: TRBJ2-1
V gene: TRBV18

CDR3 protein: CASSFGQPFGTDTQYF
J gene: TRBJ2-3
V gene: TRBV6-5

CDR3 protein: CSGKGVLSYNEQFF
J gene: TRBJ2-1
V gene: TRBV20-1

CDR3 protein: CASRDRLNSPLHF
J gene: TRBJ1-6
V gene: TRBV6-1

CDR3 protein: CASSQVSGTSFTGELFF
J gene: TRBJ2-2
V gene: TRBV3-1

CDR3 protein: CASSLALTGGTQYF
J gene: TRBJ2-3
V gene: TRBV7-6

CDR3 protein: CASSYRSGAYEQYF
J gene: TRBJ2-7
V gene: TRBV6-2/TRBV6-3

CDR3 protein: CSGGTSSTDTQYF
J gene: TRBJ2-3
V gene: TRBV29-1

CDR3 protein: CASSLRVFSGANVLTF
J gene: TRBJ2-6
V gene: TRBV12-3/TRBV12-4